The source of this T cell receptor (beta chain) is a study of blood T cell repertoires in COVID-19. Overall study: From T cells, B-cell-depleted T cells, or PBMCs came the material, which was cDNA or gDNA.

CDR3 length equals 15 residues. Germline CDR1 and CDR2: LGHDT and YNNKEL (reference sequence). V lost 0 bases and J lost 7, with 15 bases in between. Produced via immunoSEQ multiplex PCR; TCRdb's table is partial and in-frame only. Found here are fewer than 90,000 clones, roughly 96% of them singletons; the top ten hold approximately 4.3%. The receptor was derived from a human donor with active COVID-19. The donor label of this sample is uncertain. The J gene is TRBJ1-1, the V gene TRBV3-1 (or the pseudogene TRBV3-2); D unresolved. Sequenced sample: peripheral blood. The CDR3: CASSQDFILRGEAFF. The CDR3, as DNA: TGTGCCAGCAGCCAAGATTTTATCCTTCGGGGTGAAGCTTTCTTT.